This T cell receptor (beta chain) is drawn from a study of T cell repertoires in cytomegalovirus infection. Using its own MiXCR run on the reads, TCRdb lists one record per CDR3 protein. The data hold some 280,000 distinct CDR3 sequences, with roughly an eighth observed a single time. V was clipped by 8 bases and J by 1 base, with 16 bases between them. Germline CDR1 is SGHVS and CDR2 is FQNEAQ. CDR3 length equals 15 residues. This clonotype was seen ten or more times. Sequencing was done on a sample of PBMCs. The clonotype originates from a human donor in good health (CMV status not recorded). Some clones in this sample may be carry-over from other donors' samples. This chain joins TRBV7-8 and TRBJ2-3; TRBD2 is a possible D gene (6 bases). This CDR3 reads CASATFGGGTDTQYF. In DNA form, the CDR3 reads TGTGCCAGCGCTACTTTCGGCGGGGGCACAGATACGCAGTATTTT.